The 18 T cell receptor beta chains below were found in one sample sequenced in a study of T cell repertoires in cytomegalovirus infection. TCRdb re-called the reads with MiXCR, one entry per CDR3 protein. Here the sample spans about 600,000 distinct CDR3 sequences, 20% to 25% being singletons. The sample was CD8+ T cells from PBMCs. Source of these receptors: a human donor in good health (CMV status not recorded). Some clones in this sample may be carry-over from other donors' samples.

This clonotype came up a few times. The chain uses TRBV29-1 and TRBJ1-2; D call uncertain. V dropped 3 bases and J dropped 0 bases, with 8 bases sitting between them. CDR1 and CDR2 from the germline V gene are SQVTM and ANQGSEA. The CDR3 spans 13 residues. The chain's CDR3 is CSVDTQANYGYTF. The DNA for the CDR3 is TGCAGCGTTGACACCCAGGCTAACTATGGCTACACCTTC.

This clonotype occurred many times. The rearrangement uses TRBV6-5 and TRBJ2-7, with D uncertain. The CDR3 totals 15 residues. The germline gives CDR1 MNHEY, CDR2 SVGAGI. V lost 0 bases and J 2 bases, leaving 11 bases between the germline ends. CDR3 amino acids: CASSYSTSPTYEQYF. CDR3 sequence (DNA): TGTGCCAGCAGTTACTCGACCAGTCCTACCTACGAGCAGTACTTC.

The gene calls are TRBV4-2 and TRBJ2-3; 9 nucleotides align to TRBD2. After removal of 3 bases from V and 2 bases from J, the junction contained 6 bases not matched to a gene. The CDR3 is 16 amino acids. Germline loops: CDR1 LGHNA, CDR2 YNFKEQ. CDR3 residues: CASSQSSGEFTDTQYF. As DNA, the CDR3 is TGTGCCAGCAGCCAGTCTAGCGGGGAGTTCACAGATACGCAGTATTTT.

The chain uses TRBV2 and TRBJ2-1, with 10 bases fitting TRBD2. Per germline, CDR1 SNHLY and CDR2 FYNNEI. J lost 3 bases, V lost 3 bases, and 11 bases had no gene match. The CDR3 has 18 amino acids. The CDR3 loop is CASSEASGGLPNYNEQFF. The CDR3 DNA sequence: TGTGCCAGCAGTGAGGCTAGCGGGGGCCTTCCTAACTACAATGAGCAGTTCTTC.

This clonotype came up many times. The chain employs TRBV7-9 and TRBJ1-4, with D possibly being TRBD1 (6 bases). Germline V lookup: CDR1 SEHNR, CDR2 FQNEAQ (reference sequence). V was clipped by 4 bases and J by 5 bases, with 14 bases between them. CDR3 length: 15 amino acids. This chain's CDR3 is CASSSTDRLNEKLFF. The CDR3 nucleotides are TGTGCCAGCAGCTCGACCGACAGGTTAAATGAAAAACTGTTTTTT.

This clonotype was seen a few times. V is TRBV28 and J is TRBJ2-5, with 8 bases aligning to TRBD2. The CDR3 loop spans 15 amino acids. Germline CDR1 MDHEN, CDR2 SYDVKM. The V gene end was trimmed by 2 bases and the J gene end by 4 bases; junction bases not matched to a gene: 6. CDR3 bases: TGTGCCAGCAGTTTACGTTCGGGGGGGCTAGAGACCCAGTACTTC. This encodes CASSLRSGGLETQYF.

The chain carries TRBV29-1 and TRBJ2-3, with D tentatively TRBD2 (6 bases). Trimming took 0 bases from V and 2 from J, leaving 12 bases between them. Per germline, CDR1 SQVTM and CDR2 ANQGSEA. The CDR3 consists of 15 residues. DNA for the CDR3: TGCAGCGTTGAAGATCCGGGACTCGTCACAGATACGCAGTATTTT. It yields the protein CSVEDPGLVTDTQYF.

This clonotype was recorded many times. The chain combines TRBV28 with TRBJ1-1, with 9 bases that match TRBD1. V was pared by 1 base and J by 4 bases, with 7 bases of the junction left unmatched. This CDR3 has 16 residues. The germline CDR1 and CDR2 sequences are MDHEN and SYDVKM. The CDR3 sequence is CASSLYPGQGGTEAFF. Here the CDR3 DNA reads TGTGCCAGCAGTTTATACCCGGGACAGGGCGGCACTGAAGCTTTCTTT. The complete variable domain, with remaining parts taken from reference TRBV28 and TRBJ1-1, reads DVKVTQSSRYLVKRTGEKVFLECVQDMDHENMFWYRQDPGLGLRLIYFSYDVKMKEKGDIPEGYSVSREKKERFSLILESASTNQTSMYLCASSLYPGQGGTEAFFGQGTRLTVV.

J is TRBJ2-1 and V is TRBV7-9; 7 nucleotides align to TRBD2. Germline loops: CDR1 SEHNR, CDR2 FQNEAQ (reference sequence). This CDR3 has 16 residues. The junction had 9 bases not matched to a gene; V was cut back by 5 bases and J by 2 bases. DNA of the CDR3: TGTGCCAGCAGCCCACGCGGGGAGGGCCCCTACAATGAGCAGTTCTTC. Amino acids: CASSPRGEGPYNEQFF.

This clonotype was found a few times. This chain uses TRBV5-1 with TRBJ2-1, with 7 positions matching TRBD2. From germline, CDR1 is SGHRS and CDR2 YFSETQ. J was trimmed by 4 bases and V by 3 bases; bases with no gene match: 4. The CDR3 spans 14 residues. CDR3 sequence reads: CASSSGTMYNEQFF. Written as DNA, the CDR3 is TGCGCCAGCAGCTCAGGGACTATGTACAATGAGCAGTTCTTC.

In regard to this clonotype: This could be a read error, since a much larger clone is one nucleotide away. The J gene is TRBJ2-7, the V gene TRBV28; 7 nucleotides align to TRBD1. Germline CDR1 and CDR2: MDHEN and SYDVKM. CDR3 length: 15 amino acids. With 4 bases clipped from V and 2 bases from J, the junction kept 8 bases outside the gene matches. The CDR3 sequence is CASSSWTGNAYEQYV. The CDR3, as DNA: TGTGCCAGCAGTTCGTGGACAGGTAACGCCTACGAGCAGTACGTC.

The chain combines TRBV12-3 or TRBV12-4 with TRBJ2-1, with TRBD1 matching over 7 bases. The CDR3 totals 14 residues. The V and J ends lost 2 bases and 7 bases, in that order; junction bases with no gene match: 5. CDR3 coding DNA: TGTGCCAGCAGTTTAAGGGGGCCGGGGAATGAGCAGTTCTTC. Amino acid sequence: CASSLRGPGNEQFF.

This clonotype has a handful of counts. The CDR3 protein is CASTLGGDREKLFF. The CDR3 DNA is TGTGCCAGCACCCTCGGAGGGGACCGTGAAAAACTGTTTTTT. J is TRBJ1-4 and V is TRBV7-9; D is perhaps TRBD1 (5 bases). Deletions cut 7 bases from V and 7 bases from J, with 16 bases between. The length of the CDR3 is 14 residues. CDR1 SEHNR and CDR2 FQNEAQ come from the germline V gene (reference sequence).

This clonotype was counted only a few times. The V call is TRBV11-2, the J call TRBJ2-4, with 8 bases aligning to TRBD1. CDR3 length equals 18 residues. Looked up from germline, CDR1 is SGHAT and CDR2 is FQNNGV. V dropped 6 bases and J dropped 1; count of bases not matched to a gene: 14. The CDR3 bases are TGTGCCAGCAGACCCCGGACAGGGAGAGACTGGGCCAAAAACATTCAGTACTTC. Translating it yields CASRPRTGRDWAKNIQYF.

This clonotype has just a few counts. The rearrangement links TRBV6-5 to TRBJ2-7; D unresolved. The CDR3 runs 13 residues. Germline V gene data show CDR1 as MNHEY and CDR2 as SVGAGI. Trimming shortened V by 2 bases and J by 1 base, and 6 bases separated the two germline ends. The CDR3 sequence is CASSYTPSYEQYF. CDR3 nucleotides: TGTGCCAGCAGTTACACCCCTTCCTACGAGCAGTACTTC.

The chain carries TRBV28 and TRBJ2-7; D ambiguous. Germline-derived CDR1 and CDR2 are MDHEN and SYDVKM. This CDR3 region has 19 residues. Trimming removed 1 base at V and 4 bases at J, with 26 bases between. CDR3 bases: TGTGCCAGCAGTTTATCGGTCCCCCGGACGGTGCCCTTTTTGTACGAGCAGTACGTC. Translation: CASSLSVPRTVPFLYEQYV.

This clonotype was seen repeatedly, ten times or more. The chain recombines TRBV7-2 with TRBJ2-7; D is perhaps TRBD1 (5 bases). The CDR3 spans 15 residues. Trimming took 5 bases from V and 2 from J, leaving 16 bases between them. The germline CDR1 and CDR2 sequences are SGHTA and FQGNSA. The chain's CDR3 is CASSIPSRAPYEQYF. The CDR3 coding sequence is TGTGCCAGCAGCATACCGTCCAGGGCCCCCTACGAGCAGTACTTC.

As concerns this clonotype: At one end the junction does not follow the germline gene, possibly because of a read error. This chain connects TRBV28 to TRBJ2-2; D might be TRBD2 (5 bases). The CDR3 totals 16 residues. Germline loops: CDR1 MDHEN, CDR2 SYDVKM. The CDR3 spells CVSTLRAGPNTGELFF. In nucleotides, the CDR3 is TGTGTCAGCACCTTGAGGGCAGGACCGAACACCGGGGAGCTGTTTTTT.